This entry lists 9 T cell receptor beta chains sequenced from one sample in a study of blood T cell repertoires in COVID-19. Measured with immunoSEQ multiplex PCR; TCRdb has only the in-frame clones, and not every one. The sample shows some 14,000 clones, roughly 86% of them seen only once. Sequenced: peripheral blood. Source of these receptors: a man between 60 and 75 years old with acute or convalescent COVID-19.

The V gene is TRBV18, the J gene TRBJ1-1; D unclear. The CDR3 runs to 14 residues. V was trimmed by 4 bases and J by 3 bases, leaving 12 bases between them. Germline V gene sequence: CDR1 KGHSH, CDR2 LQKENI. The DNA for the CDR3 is TGTGCCAGCTCACTAGACTACCGGGACACTGAAGCTTTCTTT. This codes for CASSLDYRDTEAFF.

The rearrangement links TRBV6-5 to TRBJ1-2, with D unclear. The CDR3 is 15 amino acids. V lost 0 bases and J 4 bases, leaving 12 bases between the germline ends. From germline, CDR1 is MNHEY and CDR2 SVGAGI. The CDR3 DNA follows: TGTGCCAGCAGTTACTCGAATGTAGCCATCTATGGCTACACCTTC. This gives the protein CASSYSNVAIYGYTF.

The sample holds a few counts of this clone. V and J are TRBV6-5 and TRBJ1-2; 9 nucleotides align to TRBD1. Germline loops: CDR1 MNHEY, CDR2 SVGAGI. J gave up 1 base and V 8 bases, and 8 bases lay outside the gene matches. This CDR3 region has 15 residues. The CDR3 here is CASSTGGEGNYGYTF. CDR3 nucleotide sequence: TGTGCCAGCTCAACAGGGGGCGAGGGTAACTATGGCTACACCTTC.

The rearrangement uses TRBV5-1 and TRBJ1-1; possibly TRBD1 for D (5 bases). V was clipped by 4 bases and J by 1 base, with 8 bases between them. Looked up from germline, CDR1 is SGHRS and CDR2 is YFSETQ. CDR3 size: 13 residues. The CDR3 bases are TGCGCCAGCAGCATCCAGGGGAACACTGAAGCTTTCTTT. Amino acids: CASSIQGNTEAFF.

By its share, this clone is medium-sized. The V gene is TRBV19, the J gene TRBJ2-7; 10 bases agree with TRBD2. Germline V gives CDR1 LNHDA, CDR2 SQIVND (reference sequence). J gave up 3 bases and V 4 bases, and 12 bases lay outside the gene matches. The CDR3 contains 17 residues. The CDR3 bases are TGTGCCAGTAGTAAAGGGACTAGCGCGATAAAAAGCTACGAGCAGTACTTC. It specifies CASSKGTSAIKSYEQYF.

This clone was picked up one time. Here the CDR3 DNA reads TGTGCCAGTAGTATAGCTGGGACAGGGGGGACGGGGGAGCTGTTTTTT. It translates to CASSIAGTGGTGELFF. The genes are TRBV19 and TRBJ2-2; 11 bases fit TRBD1. The CDR3 runs 16 residues. J was trimmed by 8 bases and V by 1 base; bases with no gene match: 6. The germline V gene has CDR1 LNHDA and CDR2 SQIVND (reference sequence). The variable domain in full, completed from reference TRBV19 and TRBJ2-2, reads DGGITQSPKYLFRKEGQNVTLSCEQNLNHDAMYWYRQDPGQGLRLIYYSQIVNDFQKGDIAEGYSVSREKKESFPLTVTSAQKNPTAFYLCASSIAGTGGTGELFFGEGSRLTVL.

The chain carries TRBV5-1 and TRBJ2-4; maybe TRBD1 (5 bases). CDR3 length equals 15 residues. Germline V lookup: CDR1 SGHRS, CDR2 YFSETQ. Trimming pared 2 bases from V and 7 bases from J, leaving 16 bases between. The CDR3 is CASSFAPGYSNIQYF. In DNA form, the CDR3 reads TGCGCCAGCAGCTTCGCGCCAGGGTATTCTAACATTCAGTACTTC. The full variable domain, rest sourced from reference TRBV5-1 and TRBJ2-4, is KAGVTQTPRYLIKTRGQQVTLSCSPISGHRSVSWYQQTPGQGLQFLFEYFSETQRNKGNFPGRFSGRQFSNSRSEMNVSTLELGDSALYLCASSFAPGYSNIQYFGAGTRLSVL.

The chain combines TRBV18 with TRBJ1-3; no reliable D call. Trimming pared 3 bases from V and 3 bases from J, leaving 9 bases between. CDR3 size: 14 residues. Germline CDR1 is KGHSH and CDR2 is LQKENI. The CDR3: CASSPPGNGNTIYF. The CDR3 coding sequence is TGTGCCAGCTCACCTCCGGGAAATGGAAACACCATATATTTT.

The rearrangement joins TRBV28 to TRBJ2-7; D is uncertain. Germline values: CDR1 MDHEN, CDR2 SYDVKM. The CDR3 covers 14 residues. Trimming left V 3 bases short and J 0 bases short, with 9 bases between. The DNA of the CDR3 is TGTGCCAGCAGTTTGGTCAGACTCTCCTACGAGCAGTACTTC. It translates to CASSLVRLSYEQYF.